This T cell receptor beta chain was identified during a study of graft-versus-host responses after intestinal transplantation (dated by TCRdb to about 2021). Looking at the study overall: The transplants that recipients received were multivisceral, liver-intestinal, or isolated intestinal. All recipients received anti-thymocyte globulin induction followed by maintenance tacrolimus and steroids for approximately 3 years. Graft-versus-host and host-versus-graft alloreactive T cell clones were tracked in the graft, circulation and bone marrow after intestinal transplantation using bulk TCR-beta CDR3 sequencing. To identify alloreactive clones, pre-transplant mixed lymphocyte reaction products were sequenced and then compared with unstimulated pre-transplant donor and recipient T cells. Of the approximately 24 intestinal transplant recipients enrolled in the cohort, one of whom was a retransplant, a few patients without pretransplant specimens were excluded. Donor T cell macrochimerism was defined as a peak of at least 4% donor T cells among recipient peripheral blood mononuclear cells. Rather than being sequenced by the commercial service, samples from three later patients were sequenced in-house on an Illumina MiSeq and processed with MiXCR.

The time point label, as the study defines it: cells obtained before transplantation from donor or recipient. CD3+CD4+ and CD3+CD8+ populations were FACS-sorted from unstimulated pre-transplant donor and recipient cells taken from spleen or lymph nodes. There are 14 amino acids in the CDR3, from cysteine to phenylalanine inclusive. The DNA shown is the 42-base CDR3, in frame from base 1. V is reduced by 5 bases and J by 0 bases, leaving a spacing of 8 bases between them. CDR1 and CDR2 (MNHEY, SMNVEV) derive from the germline V gene (reference sequence). Broad study findings and their caveats: GvH clones were detected in recipient bone marrow, and some appeared earlier in ileal mucosa or blood, consistent with an intestinal mucosal origin. In patients with donor T cell macrochimerism, the allografts had high GvH to HvG T cell clonal ratios. Early after transplant, peak levels of circulating GvH clones were associated with declines in HvG clones. The conclusions were limited by the relatively low number and heterogeneity of the intestinal transplant patients.

Notes on this clone: Its target antigen remains unknown. No base quality information exists; no much larger clone differs at one position.

Library method: the immunoSEQ multiplex PCR assay. For most patients, genomic DNA was isolated with the Qiagen DNeasy Blood and Tissue Kit and sent frozen to Adaptive Biotechnologies for TCR sequencing. For most patients, high-throughput TCR-beta CDR3 sequencing of genomic DNA was performed by Adaptive Biotechnologies. On the authors' methods: Adaptive's ImmunoSEQ software supplied the TCR sequencing data for 18 patients, while MiXCR and VDJtools were used to process a few other patients. To correct CD4 versus CD8 sorting errors, any sequence found in both subsets at a frequency ratio below 5:1 was removed. CDR3 nucleotide sequences shared between donor and recipient were removed because the origin of such sequences could not be assigned. Alloreactive clones required at least 2-fold expansion over unstimulated cells and minimum CFSE-low frequency of 0.002% (template counts) or 0.001% (read counts). Clones detected in sequenced pre-transplant spleen, lymph node, or MLR CFSE-low populations of the donor or recipient were defined as mappable. The cumulative frequency of alloreactive clones was calculated as a percentage of all sequences, weighted by copy number. What TCRdb holds here is the immuneACCESS table cut down to in-frame rearrangements. Part of the clones is not present; checked against another copy, under half of the missing clones reflect an unresolved V gene, and the others are unexplained. The DNA was the basis for D and trimming; V, J and clone size are from that table. The sample contains approximately 85,000 clones, over 85% of them found a single time. The ten largest make up around 1.1% of the sample.

Here the chain combines TRBV27 and TRBJ1-5; the D gene cannot be resolved reliably. Source: unstimulated CD8+ T cells sorted from spleen or lymph node cells, taken before transplant. This TCR came from a human donor who was the organ donor for an intestinal transplant. In nucleotides, the sequence is TGTGCCAGCAGTACAGAATATAGCAATCAGCCCCAGCATTTT. This gives the protein CASSTEYSNQPQHF.